This T cell receptor beta chain was retrieved from a study of blood T cell repertoires in COVID-19. The overall study: COVID-19 samples from acute and convalescent phases originated in the United States, Italy and Spain. In each case, the material was cDNA or gDNA derived from T cells, B-cell-depleted T cells, or PBMCs.

Original processing methods: Estimated nucleated cell counts came from reference gene primer amplification. TCRdb keeps only in-frame clones here, not all; method: immunoSEQ multiplex PCR. That table furnishes V, J and clone size, whereas the DNA furnished D and trimming. Of around 400,000 clones listed, 80% to 90% are singletons. CDR3 length equals 19 residues. Germline CDR1 and CDR2: GTSNPN and SVGIG (reference sequence). V shed 0 bases, J shed 4 bases, and the junction held 20 bases outside the gene matches. The receptor was isolated from a man between 40 and 49 years old with acute or convalescent COVID-19. The specimen sequenced was peripheral blood. This chain joins TRBV30 and TRBJ1-2; TRBD1 aligns across 7 bases. The CDR3 nucleotides read TGTGCCTGGAGTGTACCCCCTAGGTCTTACGACAGGGAACGCTATGGCTACACCTTC. It codes for CAWSVPPRSYDRERYGYTF.